This T cell receptor beta chain derives from a study of cytomegalovirus exposure and HLA in healthy donors (dated by TCRdb to about 2017). Concerning the study at large: An earlier analysis of some 550 of the donors reported approximately 290 Gb of sequence data and 117 million unique TCR beta sequences from some 180 million T cells. The genetic ancestry cluster associated with self-reported Caucasian donors included about four fifths of the 398 genotyped donors. The T cell repertoires of about 700 subjects were profiled by immunosequencing and related to cytomegalovirus serostatus. Along with the approximately 600-subject first cohort, a separate validation cohort of roughly 110 different subjects was used. In the later analysis, no new phenotypic data were used to find candidate immune exposures; instead, reliance was placed on TCR beta sequences and their occurrence across donors. An early release covering just under 650 HLA-typed donors comprised about 310 gigabases of sequencing data and tens of millions of unique TCR sequences. Several DR-DQ haplotypes were handled as single units for association and clustering because linkage in the cohort was strong. Genome-wide SNP genotypes for about 65% of the 666 donors were used in a later genetic analysis, which treated that subset as a discovery cohort. Both class I and class II loci were covered by HLA typing, at four-digit resolution. The study was designed to test whether signatures of past pathogen exposure could be identified by cataloging public T cell receptors. Donor age, sex, ethnicity and CMV serostatus were collected together with the repertoire data. To study patterns of TCR occurrence, a later analysis re-analyzed previously published TCR beta repertoires from more than 550 donors and added high-resolution HLA genotyping. Among about 410 genotyped donors of the cohort, an average of about 240,000 unique TCR beta nucleotide sequences was sequenced per donor, of which roughly 17% were non-productive. Every repertoire in the discovery cohort had been generated on one and the same sequencing platform. The number of donors typed differed by locus, with about 620-630 for A, B, C, DRB1 and DQB1, 522 for DQA1, about 610 for DPA1, and about 450 for DPB1. High-throughput TCR immunosequencing, statistical association of individual TCRs with disease status, and machine learning were combined to predict cytomegalovirus infection status. To decide whether each TCR beta V gene segment behaved as functional or pseudogenic, an earlier analysis of nearly 600 of the donors relied on high-throughput TCR beta sequencing. The research as a whole found: In this cohort, only TCR beta chains were sequenced, and detectable features were limited by the absence of alpha or paired-chain data. The authors suggested that the approach could potentially be generalized to other disease states and immunological phenotypes. Around 16 rarely observed V segments, including chromosome 9 orphons, were excluded from the earlier analysis of a few hundred of the donors because counts were too low. In a later genetic analysis, a missense DCLRE1C variant was associated with V-gene and J-gene trimming of TCR beta chains, and the association was replicated in an independent cohort. In a later analysis, over 15,000 TCR beta sequences were associated with specific HLA alleles at a false discovery rate of 0.05. Presence/absence analyses assumed roughly uniform sequencing depth across donors, an assumption that may not hold. Assigning TCR associations to individual alleles was difficult when HLA alleles, especially DR and DQ, strongly co-occurred. The study gave a list of some 150 TCR beta chains associated with cytomegalovirus. According to a later analysis, most CMV-associated TCR beta chains appeared to be HLA-restricted, and the HLA associations seemed to be driven largely by CMV exposure. In vitro tests confirmed that a few of the cytomegalovirus-associated TCR beta chains recognize cytomegalovirus antigens. A later analysis found that TCR association rates varied across HLA loci, with DRB1 alleles showing the most associated TCRs and HLA-C alleles the fewest. Across donors, most TCR sequences were observed very rarely, whereas some public TCRs were present in many individuals. Because HLA typing was unavailable for some donors at each locus, only the typed subset was used in association tests. Correlated functional status among segregating V segments might reflect linkage disequilibrium, but an unknown experimental factor could not be ruled out. Compared with the roughly 670-donor mean, donors in an Asian-associated ancestry cluster had fewer N-insertions in productive TCRs, according to a later genetic analysis. Broadly in line with IMGT annotations, most TCR beta V segments showed up in productive rearrangements about 87% or about 30% of the time in an earlier analysis of 587 of the donors. According to a later analysis, parvovirus B19, influenza, CMV and Epstein-Barr virus appeared linked to several top co-occurrence clusters. A further reported finding was that TCR beta sequences accurately predicted the HLA-A and HLA-B alleles for most subjects in the first cohort. Some IMGT-functional V segments, including TRBV6-2 and TRBV6-3, could not be distinguished by the 87-base-pair reads and were therefore excluded. In both the original and validation cohorts, the classifier was reported to diagnose cytomegalovirus status with high specificity and sensitivity. CMV serostatus was the only immune exposure information available for the cohort. The sequencing pipeline was judged likely to have produced a cluster of highly shared sequence variants as a technical artifact. A later analysis found that HLA-associated TCR beta chains were more clonally expanded and had lower generation probabilities than equally common non-associated chains.

Regarding this clone: This receptor's antigen is unknown. Per-base quality was not reported, and no clone a single base away is much larger than it.

Library preparation was by the immunoSEQ multiplex PCR assay. A mixture of 60 forward primers for TCR Vbeta segments and 13 reverse primers for TCR Jbeta segments was used in the multiplex PCR. Amplification of the CDR3 region of rearranged TCR beta genes was performed with a multiplex PCR assay on genomic DNA. On the Illumina HiSeq System, the amplified TCR beta libraries were sequenced as 87-base-pair reads. For the original study's pipeline: Across the 670 or so repertoires, a later analysis counted 60 million to 90 million unique TCR beta chains, roughly 11 million of which were shared by at least two donors. Raw reads were error-corrected and collapsed into unique sequences with a nearest-neighbor algorithm that merged closely related sequences to remove PCR and sequencing errors. V, D and J gene segments were assigned by aligning CDR3 sequences to IMGT reference sequences. Each retained sequence needed at least a six-nucleotide match to both a V gene segment and a J gene segment. Rearrangements were classified as productive when the CDR3 lacked stop codons and remained in frame with V and J, and all other rearrangements were classified as non-productive. CDR3 was defined according to IMGT convention as the region running from the second conserved V-encoded cysteine to the conserved J-encoded phenylalanine. Sequences without an unambiguous match to a single V gene segment were excluded from the earlier analysis of a few hundred of the donors. In an earlier analysis of roughly 500 of the donors, V segments were called functional above 56.7% productive rearrangements and were called segregating when the between-donor standard deviation exceeded 5%. A statistical classification framework was built to diagnose cytomegalovirus status from the catalog of TCR beta chain sequences. In a later analysis, V and J genes were assigned by comparing TCR nucleotide sequences against IMGT/GENE-DB human TR gene sequences. Using the TCRdist pipeline, a later analysis assigned CDR3 sequences along with most-parsimonious VDJ recombination scenarios. A later analysis defined each TCR beta chain by its CDR3 amino acid sequence plus V-gene family, and excluded reads lacking a unique V-gene family. To address suspected cross-contamination and a sequencing artifact, a later analysis removed 450 to 700 highly shared, low-generation-probability nucleotide sequences. A later analysis calculated a clonal expansion index for each public chain from normalized within-repertoire ranks of inferred template counts. In a later analysis, generation probabilities were computed using a VDJ recombination model fitted to out-of-frame rearrangements, and the results were checked against IGoR. In a later analysis, TCR-TCR, TCR-HLA and TCR-CMV co-occurrence was scored with hypergeometric tests, and a repertoire-size bias correction was applied to TCR pairs. A later analysis estimated false discovery rates by permuting HLA or CMV assignments 20 times. A later analysis grouped co-occurring TCRs with DBSCAN, adding TCRdist sequence similarity when clustering within HLA-allele-positive subsets. Repertoires with fewer than 30,000 or more than 120,000 public chains were left out of co-occurrence clustering, as were a handful of repertoires with anomalous nucleotide sharing. TCRdb stores this immuneACCESS table with in-frame sequences only. Part of the clones is absent; in the studies checked, under half of the shortfall reflects unresolved V genes, and no reason is known for the rest. V and J calls and clone size are copied from that table; D and trimming were computed from the DNA. The sample table contains over 95,000 clones; only one count was recorded for 74% of them. Clones ranked in the top ten supply around 4% of the sample.

V sheds 2 bases and J sheds 2 bases, leaving 10 bases between their ends. CDR1 and CDR2 are read off the germline V gene (reference sequence) as MNHNY and SVGAGI. The CDR3 spans 14 residues, from the cysteine through the phenylalanine. The DNA shown is the 42-base CDR3, in frame from base 1. The cohort was made up of 500 to 850 healthy bone marrow donors. All cohort members were sampled while nominally healthy, although unrecorded immune exposures were likely present. The donor tested CMV seropositive and was one of the 289 seropositive cohort members. A peripheral blood sample was provided by each donor, and peripheral blood mononuclear cells were used for TCR beta sequencing. Genomic DNA extraction from the blood cell samples was performed with the Qiagen DNeasy Blood Extraction Kit.

The sequencing sample was made of PBMCs. The TCR sequence derives from a woman in her 40s in good health and CMV-seropositive. The sequence joins TRBV6-6 to TRBJ2-7, with a tentative D gene TRBD1 over 5 matching bases. The nucleotides are TGTGCCAGCAGTTACAAGAAGGGGCCCTACGAGCAGTACTTC. The encoded protein is CASSYKKGPYEQYF.